The rows below give T cell receptor beta chains drawn from one sample of a study of cytomegalovirus exposure and HLA in healthy donors. The table came from immunoSEQ multiplex PCR; TCRdb's copy has only in-frame clones and leaves some out. The repertoire holds under 150,000 clones, with 75% to 85% as singletons. The sample taken for sequencing was PBMCs. All receptors derive from a woman aged 50 to 60 in good health and CMV-seropositive. CDR3s include the opening cysteine and the closing phenylalanine or tryptophan. Fields, in order: clone size, J gene, V gene, D gene, CDR3 protein, CDR3 DNA. D genes are given only for firm matches. Size is stated for part of the rows, as once, few or many counts, or as a class when the clone is expanded.

clone_size: .; j_call: TRBJ2-3; v_call: TRBV10-2; d_call: TRBD2; cdr3_aa: CASKISGSTDTQYF; cdr3_nt: TGCGCCAGCAAGATTAGCGGGAGCACAGATACGCAGTATTTT
clone_size: once; j_call: TRBJ1-1; v_call: TRBV7-2; d_call: .; cdr3_aa: CASSFERGSHEAFF; cdr3_nt: TGTGCCAGCAGCTTCGAGAGGGGGAGCCATGAAGCTTTCTTT
clone_size: .; j_call: TRBJ2-2; v_call: TRBV5-4; d_call: .; cdr3_aa: CASSLDQSTGELFF; cdr3_nt: TGTGCCAGCAGCTTGGATCAGTCCACCGGGGAGCTGTTTTTT
clone_size: few; j_call: TRBJ2-7; v_call: TRBV13; d_call: .; cdr3_aa: CASSPDSLGEQYF; cdr3_nt: TGTGCCAGCAGCCCGGACAGTCTAGGGGAGCAGTACTTC
clone_size: .; j_call: TRBJ2-1; v_call: TRBV5-1; d_call: .; cdr3_aa: CASRLEFF; cdr3_nt: TGCGCCAGCAGGCTAGAGTTCTTC
clone_size: .; j_call: TRBJ2-1; v_call: TRBV7-7; d_call: .; cdr3_aa: CASSPGEVSEQFF; cdr3_nt: TGTGCTAGCAGCCCGGGTGAGGTCAGTGAGCAGTTCTTC
clone_size: .; j_call: TRBJ1-1; v_call: TRBV5-1; d_call: TRBD1; cdr3_aa: CASRQGLSNTEAFF; cdr3_nt: TGCGCCAGCCGACAGGGCCTCTCAAACACTGAAGCTTTCTTT
clone_size: once; j_call: TRBJ2-3; v_call: TRBV14; d_call: .; cdr3_aa: CASSQNAAGRQYF; cdr3_nt: TGTGCCAGCAGCCAAAACGCAGCGGGTCGGCAGTATTTT
clone_size: .; j_call: TRBJ2-3; v_call: TRBV5-1; d_call: TRBD2; cdr3_aa: CASSYRTSGASDTQYF; cdr3_nt: TGCGCCAGCAGCTACCGGACTAGCGGGGCCTCAGATACGCAGTATTTT
clone_size: .; j_call: TRBJ2-7; v_call: TRBV7-2; d_call: .; cdr3_aa: CASSFSSTYEQYF; cdr3_nt: TGTGCCAGCAGCTTCTCTAGCACCTACGAGCAGTACTTC
clone_size: .; j_call: TRBJ2-7; v_call: TRBV7-2; d_call: TRBD1; cdr3_aa: CASSYSPGTGDYEQYF; cdr3_nt: TGTGCCAGCAGCTATTCCCCCGGGACAGGGGACTACGAGCAGTACTTC
clone_size: .; j_call: TRBJ2-7; v_call: TRBV29-1; d_call: .; cdr3_aa: CSVVGLRDSIYEQYF; cdr3_nt: TGCAGCGTTGTGGGACTCCGGGACAGCATCTACGAGCAGTACTTC
clone_size: .; j_call: TRBJ2-6; v_call: TRBV19; d_call: TRBD1; cdr3_aa: CASAPGQGFPGANVLTF; cdr3_nt: TGTGCCAGTGCCCCGGGACAGGGATTCCCTGGGGCCAACGTCCTGACTTTC
clone_size: .; j_call: TRBJ2-2; v_call: TRBV7-2; d_call: .; cdr3_aa: CATSYSYLNTGELSF; cdr3_nt: TGTGCCACAAGTTACTCATACCTGAACACCGGGGAGCTGTCTTTT
clone_size: .; j_call: TRBJ2-1; v_call: TRBV7-8; d_call: .; cdr3_aa: CASSPSWGQVTNEQFF; cdr3_nt: TGTGCCAGCAGCCCTTCTTGGGGCCAGGTTACCAATGAGCAGTTCTTC
clone_size: .; j_call: TRBJ2-3; v_call: TRBV28; d_call: TRBD1; cdr3_aa: CASSTDRVDTDTQYF; cdr3_nt: TGTGCCAGCAGCACGGACAGGGTCGACACAGATACGCAGTATTTT
clone_size: .; j_call: TRBJ1-1; v_call: TRBV6-5; d_call: .; cdr3_aa: CASPGTKDTEAFF; cdr3_nt: TGTGCCAGCCCCGGGACAAAGGACACTGAAGCTTTCTTT
clone_size: .; j_call: TRBJ1-2; v_call: TRBV4-3; d_call: .; cdr3_aa: CASSQDWYGVWGYTF; cdr3_nt: TGCGCCAGCAGCCAAGATTGGTACGGTGTGTGGGGCTACACCTTC
clone_size: .; j_call: TRBJ2-1; v_call: TRBV28; d_call: .; cdr3_aa: CASSLGHSSYNEQFF; cdr3_nt: TGTGCCAGCAGTTTAGGACACTCATCCTACAATGAGCAGTTCTTC
clone_size: .; j_call: TRBJ1-3; v_call: TRBV21-1; d_call: .; cdr3_aa: CAINRGHTIYF; cdr3_nt: TGTGCCATCAACAGGGGCCACACCATATATTTT
clone_size: .; j_call: TRBJ2-3; v_call: TRBV9; d_call: .; cdr3_aa: CASNVISTDTQYF; cdr3_nt: TGTGCCAGCAACGTTATAAGCACAGATACGCAGTATTTT
clone_size: .; j_call: TRBJ1-5; v_call: TRBV2; d_call: .; cdr3_aa: CASSLVRSNQPQHF; cdr3_nt: TGTGCCAGCAGTCTCGTTCGGTCGAACCAGCCCCAGCATTTT